This section outlines one T cell receptor beta chain sequence together with its context. The antigen is not known. These data are taken from a study of CD8+CD57+ T cells in acquired aplastic anemia. Germline-derived CDR1 and CDR2 are ENHRY and SYGVKD. The CDR3 totals 14 residues. Trimming stripped 8 bases from V and 5 bases from J, with 19 bases between. Broader study findings: A set of approximately 30 CD8+ CDR3 sequences was shared between patients and controls, and these sequences appeared highly expressed in patients.

The TCR beta profiling, which covered VDJ combination and CDR3 sequence, was carried out using genomic DNA as the template. A single record per CDR3 protein comes from TCRdb applying MiXCR to the reads. Of roughly 420,000 distinct CDR3 sequences listed, 55% to 70% were seen once; the top ten hold 4%. The sequenced material came from sorted CD4+, CD8+, or CD8+CD57+ T cells (not recorded which) from PBMCs. The rearrangement links TRBV10-3 to TRBJ2-7; D unclear. This TCR came from a human donor in good health, serving as a control. This CDR3 is CAIRPTALSDEQYF. In nucleotides, the CDR3 is TGTGCCATCCGCCCCACAGCCCTCTCGGACGAGCAGTACTTC.